This TCR beta chain is drawn from a study of T cell changes during pregnancy in multiple sclerosis. The CDR3 contains 13 residues. Germline V gene data show CDR1 as MNHEY and CDR2 as SVGAGI. The junction had 1 base not matched to a gene; V was cut back by 5 bases and J by 5 bases. Sequencing was performed with immunoSEQ multiplex PCR; in TCRdb, only in-frame clones are kept and a portion is missing. This sample has under 35,000 clones, with roughly nine tenths found just once. The chain carries TRBV6-5 and TRBJ1-5, with TRBD1 matching 9 bases. Sample: CD4+ T cells from peripheral blood mononuclear cells, taken in the first trimester of pregnancy. The sequence was obtained from a female donor with multiple sclerosis, enrolled in a pregnancy study. CDR3 protein: CASSRQGDQPQHF. In DNA form, the CDR3 reads TGTGCCAGCAGTCGACAGGGGGATCAGCCCCAGCATTTT.